Below, 28 T cell receptor beta chains from the same sample are listed, as sequenced in a study of cytomegalovirus exposure and HLA in healthy donors. Primers for the PCR totalled 60 Vbeta and 13 Jbeta. Only in-frame clones appear in the TCRdb table, and some are missing; sequencing was by immunoSEQ multiplex PCR. The sample has 150,000 to 200,000 clones; about 80% are singletons. The specimen sequenced was PBMCs. These receptors all come from a woman aged 25 to 45 in good health and CMV-seronegative.

This chain joins TRBV5-1 and TRBJ2-2; unclear D gene. Trimming took off 0 bases at V and 4 bases at J, with 13 bases between the two ends. The CDR3 contains 16 residues. From germline, CDR1 is SGHRS and CDR2 YFSETQ. CDR3 amino acids: CASSLVVVSGTGELFF. The DNA for the CDR3 is TGCGCCAGCAGCTTGGTTGTGGTTAGTGGCACCGGGGAGCTGTTTTTT.

The CDR3, as DNA: TGTGCCAGCAGCACCGGACAGGGCACAGATACGCAGTATTTT. Protein product: CASSTGQGTDTQYF. The chain is built from TRBV7-6 and TRBJ2-3, with TRBD1 matching 7 bases. V shed 5 bases and J 1 base; nucleotides not matched to a gene: 3. The CDR3 totals 14 residues. Germline CDR1 is SGHVS and CDR2 is FNYEAQ.

The rearrangement links TRBV4-1 to TRBJ2-7; 7 nucleotides line up with TRBD2. Germline values: CDR1 MGHRA, CDR2 YSYEKL. The CDR3 contains 16 residues. J gave up 9 bases and V 1 base, and 15 bases lay outside the gene matches. CDR3 coding DNA: TGCGCCAGCAGCCAAGCTTTGCCAGTGGGACTACGTGGGCAGTACTTC. Translation gives CASSQALPVGLRGQYF.

In this sample, this clone turned up once. The J gene is TRBJ1-2, the V gene TRBV20-1, with D unclear. CDR1 DFQATT and CDR2 SNEGSKA come from the germline V gene (reference sequence). There are 11 residues in the CDR3. Trimming stripped 4 bases from V and 7 bases from J, with 10 bases between. The CDR3 loop is CSATTPGGYTF. The CDR3 DNA is TGCAGTGCTACGACGCCGGGTGGCTACACCTTC.

This clone was seen a single time. The rearrangement joins TRBV29-1 to TRBJ2-3, with no clear D. V was pared by 4 bases and J by 3 bases, with 11 bases between. The CDR3 runs to 13 residues. The germline V gene encodes CDR1 SQVTM and CDR2 ANQGSEA. DNA for the CDR3: TGCAGCGTTGTCCCCCTCTCTACAGATACGCAGTATTTT. As protein: CSVVPLSTDTQYF.

Points on this clone: A read error may produce the germline difference seen at one junction end. The V and J genes are TRBV28 and TRBJ2-1; D might be TRBD1 (5 bases). This CDR3 is 11 amino acids long. Germline CDR1 is MDHEN and CDR2 is SYDVKM. CDR3: CASSLGLREVF. In DNA, the CDR3 is TGTGCCAGCAGTTTGGGGCTTAGAGAGGTCTTC.

DNA for the CDR3: TGTGCCAGCAGCCGAGGGACTAGCGGGACAGATACGCAGTATTTT. This encodes CASSRGTSGTDTQYF. The rearrangement joins TRBV28 to TRBJ2-3; 12 bases line up with TRBD2. The germline V gene has CDR1 MDHEN and CDR2 SYDVKM. The CDR3 extends over 15 amino acids. V lost 6 bases, J lost 3 bases, and 4 bases stayed unmatched. The variable domain in full, with the rest retrieved from reference TRBV28 and TRBJ2-3, is DVKVTQSSRYLVKRTGEKVFLECVQDMDHENMFWYRQDPGLGLRLIYFSYDVKMKEKGDIPEGYSVSREKKERFSLILESASTNQTSMYLCASSRGTSGTDTQYFGPGTRLTVL.

The chain recombines TRBV7-7 with TRBJ2-3, with D possibly being TRBD2 (5 bases). The CDR3 covers 15 residues. The germline V gene has CDR1 SSHAT and CDR2 FNYEAQ (reference sequence). Trimming cost V 4 bases and J 1 base, with 12 bases left between them. The CDR3 reads CASSSLGSGTDTQYF. CDR3 nucleotide sequence: TGTGCCAGCAGCTCCCTGGGTAGCGGCACAGATACGCAGTATTTT.

A single count supports this clone. The chain is built from TRBV6-5 and TRBJ1-2, with 7 positions matching TRBD1. Trimming removed 5 bases from V and 8 bases from J; junction bases left unmatched: 8. The CDR3 consists of 13 residues. Germline CDR1 reads MNHEY; CDR2 reads SVGAGI. The CDR3 protein is CASSGTGAGGYTF. The CDR3 DNA follows: TGTGCCAGCAGTGGTACAGGGGCGGGAGGCTACACCTTC.

The CDR3 spells CASSVFGTNEKLFF. The CDR3 DNA is TGTGCCAGCAGCGTATTCGGTACTAATGAAAAACTGTTTTTT. The chain employs TRBV9 and TRBJ1-4; D uncertain. The CDR3 contains 14 residues. CDR1 is SGDLS and CDR2 is YYNGEE in the germline V gene. The germline V and J ends were trimmed by 1 base and 2 bases, with 6 bases remaining between them.

The J gene is TRBJ2-7, the V gene TRBV27; possible D gene TRBD1, 6 bases. Trimming stripped 8 bases from V and 3 bases from J, with 14 bases between. The CDR3 has 13 residues. CDR1 is MNHEY, CDR2 SMNVEV, per germline (reference sequence). In nucleotides, the CDR3 is TGTGCCAGCCGGCAGGGGAGTTTCTACGAGCAGTACTTC. It specifies CASRQGSFYEQYF.

V usage is TRBV27 and J usage is TRBJ1-6, with 9 bases that match TRBD1. The CDR3 consists of 15 residues. Trimming at V came to 4 bases and at J to 8 bases, leaving 6 bases not matched to a gene. The germline CDR1 and CDR2 sequences are MNHEY and SMNVEV (reference sequence). Written as DNA, the CDR3 is TGTGCCAGCAGTTCAGGGGACAGGGAGCATTCACCCCTCCACTTT. As protein: CASSSGDREHSPLHF.

A note on this clone: One junction end does not reproduce the germline sequence, and a read error may be involved. The J gene is TRBJ2-6, the V gene TRBV6-1, with a tentative D call TRBD1 (5 bases). This CDR3 comprises 15 residues. The V gene's germline CDR1 is MNHNS and CDR2 SASEGT. CDR3 in amino acids: CASSERFSGANGLTF. CDR3 nucleotides: TGTGCCAGCAGTGAAAGGTTTTCTGGGGCCAACGGCCTGACTTTC.

This clone was recorded only once. The chain carries TRBV9 and TRBJ1-1; D gene uncertain. V was pared by 2 bases and J by 1 base, with 6 bases between. This CDR3 is built from 13 residues. Germline loops: CDR1 SGDLS, CDR2 YYNGEE. CDR3 in DNA: TGTGCCAGCAGCGTGTTCCAGAACACTGAAGCTTTCTTT. It encodes CASSVFQNTEAFF.

The rearrangement uses TRBV9 and TRBJ2-3; 8 positions match TRBD1. Germline values: CDR1 SGDLS, CDR2 YYNGEE. The CDR3 spans 16 residues. Losses at the gene ends were 0 bases for V and 4 bases for J; bases not matched to a gene: 7. The CDR3 loop reads CASSVGAGGLADTQYF. In nucleotides, the CDR3 is TGTGCCAGCAGCGTAGGGGCAGGGGGCTTGGCAGATACGCAGTATTTT.

Concerning this clone: The junction shows a germline mismatch at one end, possibly a read error. This chain connects TRBV28 to TRBJ2-4; tentatively, D is TRBD1 (5 bases). Germline V gene data show CDR1 as MDHEN and CDR2 as SYDVKM. The CDR3 length is 14 residues. The CDR3 sequence is CASSLGHSKNSQYF. The CDR3 DNA is TGTGCCAGCAGTCTAGGACACTCAAAAAACAGTCAGTACTTC.

This chain connects TRBV4-1 to TRBJ2-2; TRBD1 matches 10 bases. This CDR3 has 16 residues. With 6 bases clipped from V and 2 bases from J, the junction kept 6 bases outside the gene matches. The germline V gene has CDR1 MGHRA and CDR2 YSYEKL. The CDR3 DNA follows: TGCGCCAGCAGGGGGGACAGGGGTCCCAACACCGGGGAGCTGTTTTTT. This codes for CASRGDRGPNTGELFF.

This clone was observed a few times. This chain links TRBV10-2 with TRBJ1-1; D uncertain. Between the trimmed V and J ends, which lost 4 bases and 4 bases, there was a span of 7 bases. Looked up from germline, CDR1 is WSHSY and CDR2 is SAAADI. The CDR3 extends over 12 amino acids. CDR3 region: CASSGGSTEAFF. The CDR3 DNA reads TGCGCCAGCAGTGGAGGGAGCACTGAAGCTTTCTTT.

The gene calls are TRBV5-8 and TRBJ2-1; D call uncertain. CDR1 is SGHTS, CDR2 YDEGEE, per germline. V lost 1 base and J 6 bases, leaving 2 bases between the germline ends. The CDR3 contains 11 residues. The CDR3 spells CASSLRNEQFF. The CDR3, as DNA: TGTGCCAGCAGCTTGCGCAATGAGCAGTTCTTC.

The J gene is TRBJ1-1, the V gene TRBV11-2, with a weak D call TRBD1 (5 bases). Trimming left V 5 bases short and J 0 bases short, with 19 bases between. CDR3 length: 17 amino acids. The germline gives CDR1 SGHAT, CDR2 FQNNGV. As DNA, the CDR3 is TGTGCCAGCAGCAGGGGCGGGGGGAATTTGATGAACACTGAAGCTTTCTTT. Its translation: CASSRGGGNLMNTEAFF.

This chain uses TRBV4-3 with TRBJ1-6; D unresolved. Germline CDR1 is LGHNA and CDR2 is YSLEER. Trimming shortened V by 0 bases and J by 3 bases, and 12 bases separated the two germline ends. The CDR3 covers 17 residues. The CDR3 is CASSQDLSDDYNSPLHF. For the CDR3, the DNA is TGCGCCAGCAGCCAAGATCTTAGCGACGACTATAATTCACCCCTCCACTTT.

This rearrangement joins TRBV19 to TRBJ1-5, with D perhaps matching TRBD1 (5 bases). This CDR3 contains 15 residues. The germline V and J ends were trimmed by 7 bases and 2 bases, with 15 bases remaining between them. CDR1 is LNHDA and CDR2 is SQIVND in the germline V gene (reference sequence). CDR3 amino acids: CASTLRQGGNQPQHF. The DNA of the CDR3 is TGTGCCAGTACCCTGCGTCAGGGCGGCAATCAGCCCCAGCATTTT.

The chain couples TRBV6-4 to TRBJ1-2; D remains unclear. In germline, CDR1 is MRHNA, CDR2 SNTAGT. V was trimmed by 6 bases and J by 2 bases, leaving 13 bases between them. The CDR3 loop spans 14 amino acids. CDR3 region: CASSLSPGNYGYTF. CDR3 nucleotide sequence: TGTGCCAGCAGCCTGAGCCCGGGGAACTATGGCTACACCTTC.

This chain links TRBV2 with TRBJ2-7, with D possibly TRBD1 on 6 matching bases. The CDR3 consists of 12 residues. V was shortened by 4 bases and J by 2 bases, with 6 bases between the two germline ends. From germline, CDR1 is SNHLY and CDR2 FYNNEI. CDR3 nucleotide sequence: TGTGCCAGCAGTGGGGACACCTACGAGCAGTACTTC. Translating it yields CASSGDTYEQYF. The variable domain in full, with the rest retrieved from reference TRBV2 and TRBJ2-7, is EPEVTQTPSHQVTQMGQEVILRCVPISNHLYFYWYRQILGQKVEFLVSFYNNEISEKSEIFDDQFSVERPDGSNFTLKIRSTKLEDSAMYFCASSGDTYEQYFGPGTRLTVT.

This clone came up once. The chain carries TRBV7-9 and TRBJ2-2, with D possibly TRBD2 on 5 matching bases. This CDR3 region has 15 residues. Germline V gene data show CDR1 as SEHNR and CDR2 as FQNEAQ (reference sequence). V was pared by 7 bases and J by 4 bases, with 16 bases between. The CDR3 here is CASTLLEGTTGELFF. DNA for the CDR3: TGTGCCAGCACCCTCCTAGAGGGAACCACCGGGGAGCTGTTTTTT.

The rearrangement joins TRBV19 to TRBJ2-7; TRBD1 matches 9 bases. Trimming at V came to 8 bases and at J to 4 bases, leaving 6 bases not matched to a gene. This CDR3 has 13 amino acids. Germline CDR1 and CDR2: LNHDA and SQIVND (reference sequence). In DNA, the CDR3 is TGTGCCAGTGCCGGGACAGGGCCGTACGAGCAGTACTTC. Amino acid sequence: CASAGTGPYEQYF. The full variable domain, in which reference TRBV19 and TRBJ2-7 provide the parts outside the CDR3, is DGGITQSPKYLFRKEGQNVTLSCEQNLNHDAMYWYRQDPGQGLRLIYYSQIVNDFQKGDIAEGYSVSREKKESFPLTVTSAQKNPTAFYLCASAGTGPYEQYFGPGTRLTVT.

Only one count was recorded for this clone. This rearrangement joins TRBV13 to TRBJ1-2; D is unresolved. CDR1 and CDR2 from the germline V gene are PRHDT and FYEKMQ (reference sequence). This CDR3 region has 13 residues. The V gene lost 1 base and the J gene lost 0 bases, with 3 bases spanning the gap. The DNA for the CDR3 is TGTGCCAGCAGCTTAGTATCTAACTATGGCTACACCTTC. Its translation: CASSLVSNYGYTF.

This clone was counted between two and nine times. The rearrangement uses TRBV30 and TRBJ1-2, with D perhaps TRBD1 (5 bases). The V end lost 1 base, the J end lost 6 bases, and 18 bases lay between the germline ends. Germline CDR1 and CDR2: GTSNPN and SVGIG (reference sequence). The CDR3 covers 15 residues. The CDR3 loop is CAWSGAGWGTNGYTF. CDR3 DNA sequence: TGTGCCTGGAGTGGAGCAGGGTGGGGGACTAATGGCTACACCTTC.